The clone carrying this T cell receptor (beta chain) was detected only a few times. Its specificity is unknown. MiXCR, applied by TCRdb to the RT-PCR reads, yields one record per CDR3 protein. This table has a few hundred thousand distinct CDR3 sequences, 22% appearing once. The length of the CDR3 is 15 residues. Trimming took off 5 bases at V and 0 bases at J, with 13 bases between the two ends. From germline, CDR1 is SGHAT and CDR2 FQNNGV. The sample is drawn from a study of response to subunit inactivated influenza vaccine. Whole-study findings and limits: The authors suggested that every seasonal influenza vaccination recruits few new T cells.

Sample: PBMCs from blood, taken 21 months after vaccination. The chain carries TRBV11-2 and TRBJ1-1; possibly TRBD1 for D (6 bases). The receptor was derived from a man in his fifties or sixties who received an inactivated influenza vaccine. Written as DNA, the CDR3 is TGTGCCAGCAGCCCGCTCGGACAGCTGAACACTGAAGCTTTCTTT. It yields the protein CASSPLGQLNTEAFF.